This T cell receptor beta chain is from a study of beta chain features in type 1 diabetes. Study results and caveats: VDJ junctions from type 1 diabetes patients carried fewer insertions and larger deletions.

Of the isolated RNA, all was reverse transcribed, and so the sequenced material was expressed TCRB transcripts. Sequencing used immunoSEQ multiplex PCR; TCRdb keeps in-frame clones, though not all of them. Counted here are 300,000 to 400,000 clones, roughly 12% occurring once; the ten biggest clones make up approximately 0.015%. CDR1 is SGDLS and CDR2 is YYNGEE in the germline V gene. Unmatched junction bases numbered 8, after V lost 4 bases and J lost 6 bases. There are 14 residues in the CDR3. In regard to this clone: Its antigen is unknown.

The receptor's source is a man aged 18 to 30 in good health. Sequencing input: naive CD4+ T cells from blood. The chain joins TRBV9 to TRBJ2-7, with 9 bases matching TRBD1. The CDR3 spells CASSLGTGPGEQYF. CDR3 nucleotides: TGTGCCAGCAGCCTCGGGACAGGGCCGGGCGAGCAGTACTTC.